This is a list of T cell receptor beta chains from one sample in a study of blood T cell repertoires in COVID-19. Method: immunoSEQ multiplex PCR; TCRdb's copy keeps in-frame clones and lacks some. The repertoire consists of 240,000 or so clones, with approximately 80% occurring once and the leading ten covering roughly 3.2%. The sequenced sample consisted of peripheral blood. The source of these receptors is a woman under 30 with acute or convalescent COVID-19. The CDR3 runs from the conserved cysteine through the conserved F or W. The D gene is left open where the match is weak. Not all rows give a size; the values are once, few, many and, for expanded clones, a class.

CDR3 protein | V gene | CDR3 length | J gene | D gene | clone size
CAWSISGEQYF | TRBV30 | 11 | TRBJ2-7 | NA | NA
CASRDTAGVIGETQYF | TRBV2 | 16 | TRBJ2-5 | NA | NA
CASSQGHLYEQYF | TRBV4-1 | 13 | TRBJ2-7 | NA | NA
CAIRRTGPKDSPLHF | TRBV10-3 | 15 | TRBJ1-6 | TRBD1 | NA
CSVDVGGRYGYTF | TRBV29-1 | 13 | TRBJ1-2 | NA | NA
CASSPLGEEMNTEAFF | TRBV9 | 16 | TRBJ1-1 | NA | NA
CASSLEVTGGTEAFF | TRBV27 | 15 | TRBJ1-1 | TRBD1 | NA
CASSVGLSGADNEQFF | TRBV9 | 16 | TRBJ2-1 | TRBD2 | NA
CASSSRDRVDLNTEAFF | TRBV19 | 17 | TRBJ1-1 | TRBD1 | NA
CASRPSGRALQDNEQFF | TRBV2 | 17 | TRBJ2-1 | TRBD2 | NA
CASSLSGTDISNQPQHF | TRBV5-6 | 17 | TRBJ1-5 | TRBD1 | NA
CASSLVAVHNEQFF | TRBV28 | 14 | TRBJ2-1 | NA | NA
CASSRAAPFYGYTF | TRBV18 | 14 | TRBJ1-2 | NA | NA
CALTGVSYEQYF | TRBV7-9 | 12 | TRBJ2-7 | NA | NA
CASSVRELNQPQHF | TRBV5-5 | 14 | TRBJ1-5 | NA | NA
CASSVGTEDETQYF | TRBV9 | 14 | TRBJ2-5 | NA | once
CASYGDYNEQFF | TRBV2 | 12 | TRBJ2-1 | NA | NA
CATSRAGSGDTEAFF | TRBV15 | 15 | TRBJ1-1 | NA | NA
CASSLRAAGGLYEQYF | TRBV7-6 | 16 | TRBJ2-7 | TRBD2 | NA
CASSYVGGLKQPQHF | TRBV6-6 | 15 | TRBJ1-5 | NA | once
CASSLPLRQGLGAFF | TRBV7-2 | 15 | TRBJ1-1 | TRBD1 | few
CASSQDSARSYNEQFF | TRBV4-3 | 16 | TRBJ2-1 | NA | NA
CASSLRGSGELFF | TRBV12-3/TRBV12-4 | 13 | TRBJ2-2 | NA | NA
CASSSIGTVTYEQYF | TRBV27 | 15 | TRBJ2-7 | NA | NA
CASSLSRSSYNEQFF | TRBV7-2 | 15 | TRBJ2-1 | NA | NA
CSVGQGATGELFF | TRBV29-1 | 13 | TRBJ2-2 | TRBD1 | many
CASSLLPVGTGEMNTEAFF | TRBV7-3 | 19 | TRBJ1-1 | TRBD1 | NA
CASSQGQGRRDEQYF | TRBV3-1/TRBV3-2 | 15 | TRBJ2-7 | TRBD1 | NA
CASSSAGGNYYEQYF | TRBV11-2 | 15 | TRBJ2-7 | NA | once
CASSGRGRPEQFF | TRBV3-1/TRBV3-2 | 13 | TRBJ2-1 | NA | many
CASSQVSPPYTGELFF | TRBV4-3 | 16 | TRBJ2-2 | NA | NA
CATSRTGVNQPQHF | TRBV15 | 14 | TRBJ1-5 | TRBD1 | NA
CSVTRTANYGYTF | TRBV29-1 | 13 | TRBJ1-2 | NA | NA
CAISDGHKQFF | TRBV10-3 | 11 | TRBJ2-1 | NA | NA
CASSVGTSGSETQYF | TRBV9 | 15 | TRBJ2-5 | TRBD2 | NA
CASSSGSYGYTF | TRBV28 | 12 | TRBJ1-2 | NA | NA
CASSVRGIQTQYF | TRBV2 | 13 | TRBJ2-5 | NA | NA
CASSRLGTDFYGYTF | TRBV19 | 15 | TRBJ1-2 | TRBD1 | once
CASSLGTGGVEYF | TRBV7-2 | 13 | TRBJ2-7 | TRBD1 | NA
CASSGEVGTAYEQYF | TRBV5-1 | 15 | TRBJ2-7 | NA | NA
CASKYGAGTGELFF | TRBV19 | 14 | TRBJ2-2 | NA | NA
CASSQDGGLAPEQYF | TRBV4-1 | 15 | TRBJ2-7 | TRBD2 | few
CASSNRGVNNEQFF | TRBV19 | 14 | TRBJ2-1 | NA | NA
CASSENAEGQPQHF | TRBV6-1 | 14 | TRBJ1-5 | NA | few
CASRWAATSYEQYF | TRBV2 | 14 | TRBJ2-7 | NA | NA
CASRASGMVGTGELFF | TRBV27 | 16 | TRBJ2-2 | TRBD2 | NA
CASSVGGGIYTEAFF | TRBV9 | 15 | TRBJ1-1 | TRBD1 | NA